This T cell receptor beta chain is from a study of T cells expressing NK-cell markers. Background on the study: Sorted CD3+CD56-NKG2C+, CD3+CD56+NKG2C+ and CD3+CD56+NKG2C- T cells supplied the TCR beta repertoires. Study observations and caveats: These clonotypes additionally ranked first within the CD3+CD56-NKG2C+ fraction of four donors.

For this clonotype: Its antigen remains unidentified.

Beta-chain TCR cDNA was generated via 5'RACE template switching with UMIs. After re-calling the 5' RACE reads, TCRdb lists one entry per CDR3 protein, DNA absent. This sample contains 130,000 to 150,000 distinct CDR3 sequences. This CDR3 is 13 amino acids long. The germline CDR1 and CDR2 sequences are SGHVT and SQSDAQ. The gene calls are TRBV7-4 and TRBJ2-5; TCRdb designates TRBD1, a call that cannot be tested without DNA. The clonotype originates from a man aged 18 to 29 in good health. Sequences were obtained from blood T cells: a sorted CD56 or NKG2C T cell subset, CD4+ or CD8+ T cells, or bulk PBMC T cells (not recorded which). CDR3 amino acids: CASSRTGEETQYF.